This passage covers 30 T cell receptor beta chains from one sample sequenced in a study of T-cell reconstitution after alpha-beta-depleted transplantation in children (dated by TCRdb to between 2015 and 2016). The treatment or condition label of this sample denotes: allogeneic hematopoietic cell transplantation with graft depleted of TCRalphabeta T cells and CD19 B cells. The library was generated by PCR. Reads for this sample came from an Illumina HiSeq 2500. TCR libraries were prepared with molecular barcoding, using unique molecular identifiers to normalize TCRbeta repertoire quantification. The public sequencing data were trimmed at Q25 with fastp and processed into clonotypes with MiXCR by TCRdb, which kept only in-frame beta chains. Each entry is one CDR3 protein sequence, shown with its most common DNA and genes. The sample yields about 980,000 distinct CDR3 sequences; around 30% were counted once. The top ten clonotypes cover under 30% of the sample.

The specimen was PBMCs, mostly from graft donor cells, collected 360 days after TCRalphabeta/CD19-depleted stem cell transplant. The receptors shown here come from a boy younger than two who had a stem cell transplant for SCID, so the T cells may come from the graft donor.

The CDR3 DNA sequence: TGTGCCAGCAGTTATAGTCCGTCCCACGAGCAGTACTTC. It encodes CASSYSPSHEQYF. The chain employs TRBV6-5 and TRBJ2-7; D not certain. V was cut by 3 bases and J by 5 bases, with 11 bases left in between. The length of the CDR3 is 13 residues. Germline CDR1 reads MNHEY; CDR2 reads SVGAGI.

This rearrangement joins TRBV4-3 to TRBJ1-4; tentative D call: TRBD1 (6 bases). Trimming took off 1 base at V and 7 bases at J, with 16 bases between the two ends. Germline V gene lookup returns CDR1 LGHNA and CDR2 YSLEER. CDR3 length equals 16 residues. The CDR3 coding sequence is TGCGCCAGCAGCCAAGCCTACAGGGCCAAGGGTGAAAAACTGTTTTTT. Translation: CASSQAYRAKGEKLFF.

This clonotype was seen ten or more times. V usage is TRBV30 and J usage is TRBJ2-3; D is ambiguous. Trimming pared 2 bases from V and 4 bases from J, leaving 7 bases between. This CDR3 is built from 12 residues. The germline V gene encodes CDR1 GTSNPN and CDR2 SVGIG (reference sequence). The DNA for the CDR3 is TGTGCCTGGAGTCACCGTCCAGATACGCAGTATTTT. This translates into CAWSHRPDTQYF.

CDR3 nucleotides: TGCAGTGCTAGGAGTGGGGACAGGGGTGGCTACACCTTC. Translation gives CSARSGDRGGYTF. The rearrangement joins TRBV20-1 to TRBJ1-2; TRBD1 matches 10 bases. Germline lookup yields CDR1 DFQATT and CDR2 SNEGSKA (reference sequence). The CDR3 spans 13 residues. The V segment lost 3 bases and the J segment 7 bases; nucleotides outside the gene matches: 5.

This clonotype has only a few counts. The V and J genes are TRBV15 and TRBJ2-3; D call uncertain. This CDR3 region has 12 residues. Germline CDR1 reads LNHNV; CDR2 reads YYDKDF (reference sequence). With 1 base removed from V and 6 bases from J, the gap between germline ends came to 5 bases. The chain's CDR3 is CATSRARDTQYF. The CDR3, as DNA: TGTGCCACCAGCAGAGCGAGGGATACGCAGTATTTT.

This chain joins TRBV20-1 and TRBJ2-5; the D gene is possibly TRBD1 (6 bases). CDR1 is DFQATT, CDR2 SNEGSKA, per germline (reference sequence). The CDR3 runs to 14 residues. V was trimmed by 1 base and J by 2 bases, leaving 11 bases between them. The CDR3 protein is CSARVSTGQETQYF. In DNA, the CDR3 is TGCAGTGCTAGAGTATCGACAGGACAAGAGACCCAGTACTTC.

This clonotype was found a few times. The rearrangement links TRBV7-2 to TRBJ2-2, with TRBD2 matching over 8 bases. V lost 6 bases, J lost 2 bases, and 8 bases stayed unmatched. CDR1 SGHTA and CDR2 FQGNSA come from the germline V gene. The CDR3 is 16 amino acids. CDR3 sequence (DNA): TGTGCCAGCAGGCCTACGGGGGGGGTTAACACCGGGGAGCTGTTTTTT. The encoded protein is CASRPTGGVNTGELFF.

A few counts support this clonotype. This chain connects TRBV20-1 to TRBJ2-5, with TRBD2 identical over 8 bases. Unmatched junction bases numbered 4, after V lost 6 bases and J lost 4 bases. Germline loops: CDR1 DFQATT, CDR2 SNEGSKA (reference sequence). The CDR3 contains 12 residues. Written as DNA, the CDR3 is TGCAGTGCCTACACTAGCGGAGAGACCCAGTACTTC. Amino acids: CSAYTSGETQYF.

This chain uses TRBV5-1 with TRBJ2-7; weak D call: TRBD2 (5 bases). CDR1 is SGHRS and CDR2 is YFSETQ in the germline V gene. V lost 2 bases, J lost 4 bases, and 13 bases lay in between. The length of the CDR3 is 14 residues. CDR3 loop: CASSFEGRTYEQYF. The CDR3 DNA reads TGCGCCAGCAGCTTCGAGGGCAGGACTTACGAGCAGTACTTC. Full variable domain (rest looked up from reference TRBV5-1 and TRBJ2-7): KAGVTQTPRYLIKTRGQQVTLSCSPISGHRSVSWYQQTPGQGLQFLFEYFSETQRNKGNFPGRFSGRQFSNSRSEMNVSTLELGDSALYLCASSFEGRTYEQYFGPGTRLTVT.

In its sample, this clonotype was seen a few times. The genes are TRBV2 and TRBJ1-2; D unresolved. The CDR3 loop spans 15 amino acids. V gave up 11 bases and J gave up 1 base, with 20 bases separating them. Looked up from germline, CDR1 is SNHLY and CDR2 is FYNNEI. The CDR3 DNA is TGTGCCTCAAGCTCACTCGCAGGCCTTAACTATGGCTACACCTTC. Translation gives CASSSLAGLNYGYTF.

V is TRBV7-2 and J is TRBJ2-7; the match to TRBD2 covers 11 bases. V shed 4 bases, J shed 5 bases, and the junction held 13 bases outside the gene matches. The germline V gene has CDR1 SGHTA and CDR2 FQGNSA. This CDR3 has 17 amino acids. The CDR3: CASSSLLLAGESDEQYF. CDR3 bases: TGTGCCAGCAGCTCCTTGTTACTAGCGGGGGAGAGCGACGAGCAGTACTTC.

Only a few counts were recorded for this clonotype. This rearrangement joins TRBV7-7 to TRBJ2-7; D possibly corresponds to TRBD1 (5 bases). Germline CDR1 SSHAT, CDR2 FNYEAQ (reference sequence). Trimming removed 5 bases at V and 9 bases at J, with 14 bases between. The length of the CDR3 is 12 residues. The CDR3 sequence: CASSTDRAWQYF. The CDR3 coding sequence is TGTGCCAGCAGCACCGACAGAGCTTGGCAGTACTTC.

This clonotype was counted many times. The rearrangement links TRBV6-5 to TRBJ1-6, with 8 bases fitting TRBD1. Per germline, CDR1 MNHEY and CDR2 SVGAGI. This CDR3 comprises 19 residues. The V and J ends lost 2 bases and 7 bases, in that order; junction bases with no gene match: 16. The CDR3: CASSYTRGRERQGNSPLHF. CDR3 nucleotide sequence: TGTGCCAGCAGTTACACACGGGGTCGGGAAAGACAGGGGAATTCACCCCTCCACTTT.

The chain recombines TRBV28 with TRBJ2-7, with D perhaps TRBD1 (6 bases). The CDR3 is 14 amino acids. Trimming cost V 5 bases and J 12 bases, with 23 bases left between them. Germline CDR1 and CDR2: MDHEN and SYDVKM. CDR3 in amino acids: CASSHPEVGAVRYF. For the CDR3, the DNA is TGTGCCAGCAGTCACCCCGAGGTGGGGGCCGTAAGGTACTTC.

This clonotype has only a few counts. The rearrangement links TRBV11-2 to TRBJ2-1; TRBD2 aligns across 8 bases. With 5 bases clipped from V and 2 bases from J, the junction kept 14 bases outside the gene matches. Germline assignment: CDR1 SGHAT and CDR2 FQNNGV. This CDR3 has 18 residues. This CDR3 reads CASSRGTYGGATYNEQFF. The CDR3 nucleotides read TGTGCCAGCAGCAGGGGTACTTACGGGGGGGCCACCTACAATGAGCAGTTCTTC. The whole variable domain, remainder taken from reference TRBV11-2 and TRBJ2-1, is EAGVAQSPRYKIIEKRQSVAFWCNPISGHATLYWYQQILGQGPKLLIQFQNNGVVDDSQLPKDRFSAERLKGVDSTLKIQPAKLEDSAVYLCASSRGTYGGATYNEQFFGPGTRLTVL.

The chain employs TRBV20-1 and TRBJ2-7; tentative D call: TRBD1 (6 bases). The CDR3 is 15 amino acids. Germline V CDR1 and CDR2: DFQATT, SNEGSKA (reference sequence). V dropped 3 bases and J dropped 4 bases, with 19 bases sitting between them. The CDR3 sequence is CSASGGARGRYEQYF. CDR3 DNA sequence: TGCAGTGCTAGCGGAGGTGCCAGGGGAAGGTACGAGCAGTACTTC.

This clonotype was seen a few times. The gene calls are TRBV7-8 and TRBJ2-6; possible D gene TRBD1, 6 bases. V was pared by 0 bases and J by 11 bases, with 20 bases between. The CDR3 contains 17 residues. CDR1 is SGHVS and CDR2 is FQNEAQ in the germline V gene. CDR3 DNA sequence: TGTGCCAGCAGCTTAGCGGCGTCGGCAGGGGTGTTCGACGTCCTGACTTTC. Protein sequence: CASSLAASAGVFDVLTF. Full variable domain (rest looked up from reference TRBV7-8 and TRBJ2-6): GAGVSQSPRYKVAKRGQDVALRCDPISGHVSLFWYQQALGQGPEFLTYFQNEAQLDKSGLPSDRFFAERPEGSVSTLKIQRTQQEDSAVYLCASSLAASAGVFDVLTFGAGSRLTVL.

The chain carries TRBV12-3 or TRBV12-4 and TRBJ1-5; 8 positions agree with TRBD1. V shed 3 bases, J shed 3 bases, and the junction held 7 bases outside the gene matches. This CDR3 region has 16 residues. The CDR3 protein is CASSFRGQGYNQPQHF. DNA for the CDR3: TGTGCCAGCAGTTTCCGCGGACAGGGTTACAATCAGCCCCAGCATTTT.

This clonotype was seen a handful of times. The chain has TRBV9 and TRBJ2-7; D ambiguous. Per germline, CDR1 SGDLS and CDR2 YYNGEE. Trimming took off 4 bases at V and 1 base at J, with 12 bases between the two ends. The CDR3 runs 14 residues. The CDR3, as DNA: TGTGCCAGCAGCCCTCGCTCGTCTTCCTACGAGCAGTACTTC. This codes for CASSPRSSSYEQYF.

The gene calls are TRBV6-5 and TRBJ2-3; D unclear. Trimming removed 2 bases at V and 3 bases at J, with 9 bases between. The CDR3 is 14 residues long. Germline V gene data show CDR1 as MNHEY and CDR2 as SVGAGI. This chain's CDR3 is CASSYPSKTDTQYF. In DNA form, the CDR3 reads TGTGCCAGCAGTTACCCCAGTAAGACAGATACGCAGTATTTT.

This chain connects TRBV5-1 to TRBJ1-5; TRBD1 agrees at 7 bases. Germline V gene sequence: CDR1 SGHRS, CDR2 YFSETQ. The V segment lost 0 bases and the J segment 7 bases; nucleotides outside the gene matches: 7. There are 15 residues in the CDR3. The CDR3 sequence: CASSLGDSEAQPQHF. The CDR3 DNA sequence: TGCGCCAGCAGCTTGGGGGACAGTGAGGCCCAGCCCCAGCATTTT.

The sample holds a few counts of this clonotype. The rearrangement joins TRBV6-5 to TRBJ2-6; 8 nucleotides match TRBD1. Germline CDR1 is MNHEY and CDR2 is SVGAGI. The junction had 11 bases not matched to a gene; V was cut back by 2 bases and J by 2 bases. CDR3 length equals 19 residues. Written as DNA, the CDR3 is TGTGCCAGCAGTTACCACGTCCAGGGGGCGCTGCCTGGGGCCAACGTCCTGACTTTC. Its translation is CASSYHVQGALPGANVLTF.

The chain is built from TRBV12-3 or TRBV12-4 and TRBJ1-1, with D unresolved. The CDR3 is made up of 12 amino acids. V was shortened by 7 bases and J by 0 bases, with 6 bases between the two germline ends. CDR3 DNA: TGTGCCAGCAACCTTATGAACACTGAAGCTTTCTTT. Amino acids: CASNLMNTEAFF.

This clonotype was recorded many times. The chain employs TRBV4-3 and TRBJ2-1, with D perhaps matching TRBD1 (5 bases). The V end was cut by 0 bases, the J end by 8 bases, with 11 bases between. The CDR3 consists of 14 residues. The germline CDR1 and CDR2 sequences are LGHNA and YSLEER. The CDR3 DNA sequence: TGCGCCAGCAGCCAAGAAGGGGCCTGGGATGAGCAGTTCTTC. It codes for CASSQEGAWDEQFF.

This clonotype was observed a handful of times. The chain couples TRBV11-2 to TRBJ2-7; no clear D gene. V gave up 2 bases and J gave up 4 bases, with 12 bases separating them. The CDR3 sequence is 14 residues long. Germline V CDR1 and CDR2: SGHAT, FQNNGV. CDR3 amino acids: CASSLNPPLYEQYF. The CDR3, as DNA: TGTGCCAGCAGCTTAAATCCTCCGCTTTACGAGCAGTACTTC.

The genes are TRBV28 and TRBJ1-5, with D perhaps TRBD1 (5 bases). The germline gives CDR1 MDHEN, CDR2 SYDVKM. Trimming took off 5 bases at V and 2 bases at J, with 10 bases between the two ends. The CDR3 has 14 amino acids. CDR3 DNA: TGTGCCAGCAGTAGGGGAGGGGGCAATCAGCCCCAGCATTTT. The encoded protein is CASSRGGGNQPQHF.

Ten or more counts support this clonotype. This chain links TRBV20-1 with TRBJ2-2; maybe TRBD1 (6 bases). CDR1 and CDR2 from the germline V gene are DFQATT and SNEGSKA (reference sequence). V gave up 4 bases and J gave up 6 bases, with 9 bases separating them. There are 12 residues in the CDR3. CDR3 residues: CSANPGAGELFF. The CDR3 DNA sequence: TGCAGTGCTAATCCAGGGGCCGGGGAGCTGTTTTTT.

The chain links TRBV28 to TRBJ2-4, with D perhaps being TRBD1 or TRBD2 (5 bases each). With 5 bases removed from V and 2 bases from J, the gap between germline ends came to 25 bases. CDR1 and CDR2 (germline): MDHEN, SYDVKM. CDR3 length: 19 residues. The CDR3 protein is CASSPITAGTPRTKNIQYF. The CDR3 nucleotides read TGTGCCAGCAGTCCTATCACGGCCGGGACCCCGAGGACCAAAAACATTCAGTACTTC.

This clonotype was counted a few times. The chain has TRBV7-2 and TRBJ2-7, with a tentative D call TRBD1 (5 bases). This CDR3 spans 15 amino acids. Trimming pared 1 base from V and 5 bases from J, leaving 15 bases between. The germline CDR1 and CDR2 sequences are SGHTA and FQGNSA. For the CDR3, the DNA is TGTGCCAGCAGCTTAGTGGGGCGCAGTATCGACGAGCAGTACTTC. Its translation is CASSLVGRSIDEQYF. Combining the CDR3 with reference TRBV7-2 and TRBJ2-7 gives the whole variable domain GAGVSQSPSNKVTEKGKDVELRCDPISGHTALYWYRQSLGQGLEFLIYFQGNSAPDKSGLPSDRFSAERTGGSVSTLTIQRTQQEDSAVYLCASSLVGRSIDEQYFGPGTRLTVT.

The chain joins TRBV5-1 to TRBJ1-1; D uncertain. The V gene's germline CDR1 is SGHRS and CDR2 YFSETQ. The CDR3 is 13 amino acids. V lost 5 bases and J 4 bases, leaving 12 bases between the germline ends. CDR3 sequence: CASRLKGITEAFF. As DNA, the CDR3 is TGCGCCAGCAGACTGAAAGGGATCACTGAAGCTTTCTTT.